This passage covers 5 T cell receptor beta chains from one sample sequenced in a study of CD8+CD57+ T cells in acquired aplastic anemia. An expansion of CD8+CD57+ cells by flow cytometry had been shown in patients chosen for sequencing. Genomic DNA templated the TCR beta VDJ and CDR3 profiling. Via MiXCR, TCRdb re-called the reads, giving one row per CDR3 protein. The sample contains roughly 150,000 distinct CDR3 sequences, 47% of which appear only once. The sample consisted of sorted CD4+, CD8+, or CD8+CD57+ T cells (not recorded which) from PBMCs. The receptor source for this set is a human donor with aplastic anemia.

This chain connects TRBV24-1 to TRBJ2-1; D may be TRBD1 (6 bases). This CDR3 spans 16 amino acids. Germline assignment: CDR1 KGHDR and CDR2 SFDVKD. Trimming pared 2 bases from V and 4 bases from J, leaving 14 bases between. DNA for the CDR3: TGTGCCACCAGTGATTCTAGGACAGTCCGTTACAATGAGCAGTTCTTC. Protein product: CATSDSRTVRYNEQFF.

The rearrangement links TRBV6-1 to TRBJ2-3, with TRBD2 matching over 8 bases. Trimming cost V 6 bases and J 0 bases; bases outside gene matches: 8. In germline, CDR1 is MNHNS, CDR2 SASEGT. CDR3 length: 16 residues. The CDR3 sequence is CASRATSGTSTDTQYF. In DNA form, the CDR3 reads TGTGCCAGCAGGGCCACTAGCGGTACTAGCACAGATACGCAGTATTTT.

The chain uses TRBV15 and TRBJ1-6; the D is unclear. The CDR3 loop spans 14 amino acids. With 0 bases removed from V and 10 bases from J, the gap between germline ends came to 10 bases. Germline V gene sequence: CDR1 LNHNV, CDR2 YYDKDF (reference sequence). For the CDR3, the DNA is TGTGCCACCAGCAGAGATGGGGAGGGATCACCCCTCCACTTT. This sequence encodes CATSRDGEGSPLHF.

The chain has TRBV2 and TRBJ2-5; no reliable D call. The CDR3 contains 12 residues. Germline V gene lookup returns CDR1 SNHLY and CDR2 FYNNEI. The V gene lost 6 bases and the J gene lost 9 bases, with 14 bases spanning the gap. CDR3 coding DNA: TGTGCCAGCAGAGTAGAGGTCGGTCCCCAGTACTTC. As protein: CASRVEVGPQYF.

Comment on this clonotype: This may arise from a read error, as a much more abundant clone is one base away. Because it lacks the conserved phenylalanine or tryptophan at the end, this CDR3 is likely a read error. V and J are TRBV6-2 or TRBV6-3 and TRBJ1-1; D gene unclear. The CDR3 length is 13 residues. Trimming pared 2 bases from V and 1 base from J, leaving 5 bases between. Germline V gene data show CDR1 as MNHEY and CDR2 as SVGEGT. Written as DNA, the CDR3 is TGTGCCAGCAGTTACATTGGGAACACTGAAGCTTTCCTT. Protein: CASSYIGNTEAFL.